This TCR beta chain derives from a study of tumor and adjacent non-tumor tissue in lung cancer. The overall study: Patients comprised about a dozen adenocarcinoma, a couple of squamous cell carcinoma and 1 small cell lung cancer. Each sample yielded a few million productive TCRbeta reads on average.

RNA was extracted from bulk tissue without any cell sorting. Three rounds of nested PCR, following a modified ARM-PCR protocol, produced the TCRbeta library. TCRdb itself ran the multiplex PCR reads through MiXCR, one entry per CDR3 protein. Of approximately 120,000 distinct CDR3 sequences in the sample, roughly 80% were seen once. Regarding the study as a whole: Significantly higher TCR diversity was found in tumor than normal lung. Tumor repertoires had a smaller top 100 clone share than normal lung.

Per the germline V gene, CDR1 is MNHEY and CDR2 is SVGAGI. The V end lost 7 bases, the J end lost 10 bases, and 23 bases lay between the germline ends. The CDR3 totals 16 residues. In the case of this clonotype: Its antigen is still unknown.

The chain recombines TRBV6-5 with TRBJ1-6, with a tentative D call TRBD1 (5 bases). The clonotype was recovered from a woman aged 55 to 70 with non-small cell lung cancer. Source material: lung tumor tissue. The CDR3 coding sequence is TGTGCCAGCAACCTTTCGGGACTAGCATCAGGCTCACCCCTCCACTTT. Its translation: CASNLSGLASGSPLHF.